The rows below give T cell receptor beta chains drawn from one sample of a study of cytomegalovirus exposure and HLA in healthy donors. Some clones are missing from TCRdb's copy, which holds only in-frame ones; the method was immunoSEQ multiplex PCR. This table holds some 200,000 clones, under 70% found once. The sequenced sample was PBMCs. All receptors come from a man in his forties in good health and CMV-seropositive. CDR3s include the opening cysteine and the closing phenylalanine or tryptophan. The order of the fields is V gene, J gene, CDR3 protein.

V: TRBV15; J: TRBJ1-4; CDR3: CATSIADRGLNEKLFF
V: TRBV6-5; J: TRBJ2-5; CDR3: CASTPPGREETQYF
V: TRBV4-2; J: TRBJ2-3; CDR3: CASSLTGDRGDTQYF
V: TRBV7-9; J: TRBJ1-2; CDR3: CASSLGQGEANYGYTF
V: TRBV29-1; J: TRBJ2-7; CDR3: CSVEAGSNHEQYF
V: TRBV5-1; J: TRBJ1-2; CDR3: CASSPSGPTTNYGYTF
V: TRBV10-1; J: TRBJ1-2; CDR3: CASSESGQGSRYGYTF
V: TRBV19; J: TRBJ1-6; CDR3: CASSTRTGGTNSPLHF
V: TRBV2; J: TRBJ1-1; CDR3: CASSVGGAGGNTEAFF
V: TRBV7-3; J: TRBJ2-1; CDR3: CASSPIGTGRLGQFF
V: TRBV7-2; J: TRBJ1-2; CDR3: CASSLGTSRYGYTF
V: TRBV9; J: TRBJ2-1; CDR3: CASSVAGRASYNEQFF
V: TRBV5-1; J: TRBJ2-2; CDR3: CASREDYRNTGELFF
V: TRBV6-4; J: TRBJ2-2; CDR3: CASRTGGLTGELFF
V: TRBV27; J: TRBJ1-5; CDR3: CASSLVRGSNQPQHF
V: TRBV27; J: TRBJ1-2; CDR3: CASSLGGDYGYTF
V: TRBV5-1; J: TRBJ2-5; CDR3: CASSMQGGKVRETQYF
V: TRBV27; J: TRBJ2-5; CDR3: CASSSQVGLGGETQYF
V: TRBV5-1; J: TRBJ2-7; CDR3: CASSLEGYSGQYF
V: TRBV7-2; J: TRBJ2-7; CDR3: CASSEGTSGAYEQYF
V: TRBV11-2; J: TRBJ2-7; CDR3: CASRSPGYYEQYF
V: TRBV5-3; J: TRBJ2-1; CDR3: CARSLGRGGEQFF
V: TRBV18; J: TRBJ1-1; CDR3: CASSPRRGTEAFF
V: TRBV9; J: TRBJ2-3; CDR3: CASSVGGLASDTQYF
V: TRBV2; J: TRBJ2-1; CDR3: CASIFSPGGAQFF
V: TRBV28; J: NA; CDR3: CASSYGQGYEQYF
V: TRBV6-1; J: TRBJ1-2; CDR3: CASSLQGAGGGYTF
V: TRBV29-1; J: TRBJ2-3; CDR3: CSASTRLLDTQYF
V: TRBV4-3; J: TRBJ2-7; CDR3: CASSQEESGVWHYEQYF
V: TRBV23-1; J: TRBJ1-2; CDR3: CASSQRGGCNYGYTF
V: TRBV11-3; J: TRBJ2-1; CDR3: CASSLDPSYGVDNEQFF
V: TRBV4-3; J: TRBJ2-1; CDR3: CASSQRTSGEQFF
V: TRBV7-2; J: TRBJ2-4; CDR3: CASSLGGEGVQYF
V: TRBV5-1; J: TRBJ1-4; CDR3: CASSFNQKLFF
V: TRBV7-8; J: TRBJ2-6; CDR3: CASSFGSGANVLTF
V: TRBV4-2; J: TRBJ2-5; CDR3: CASSHLAGGLQETQYF
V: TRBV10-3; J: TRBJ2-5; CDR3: CAISESRGKETQYF
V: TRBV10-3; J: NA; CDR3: CAISFRDRAYEQYF
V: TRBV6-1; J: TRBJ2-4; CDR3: CASSEAGGRSIQYF
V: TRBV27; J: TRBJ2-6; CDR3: CASSLGSGHPLSGANVLTF
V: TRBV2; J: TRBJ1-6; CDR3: CASSGQGQGSPLHF